Only one count was recorded for the clone carrying this T cell receptor beta chain. Losses at the gene ends were 1 base for V and 9 bases for J; bases not matched to a gene: 5. The CDR3 has 14 residues. The V gene's germline CDR1 is LNHDA and CDR2 SQIVND (reference sequence). The method was immunoSEQ multiplex PCR; TCRdb's version includes in-frame clones alone and lacks a portion of them. This sample yields about 62,000 clones, of which around 94% are seen a single time; roughly 1.5% belongs to the top ten. This sample was taken from a study of preoperative IRX-2 immunotherapy in early breast cancer. Treatment noted: preoperative locoregional IRX-2 cytokine immunotherapy. Preoperative locoregional IRX-2 cytokine immunotherapy was tested in the phase Ib source study.

The chain recombines TRBV19 with TRBJ2-1, with 8 nucleotides matching TRBD2. This receptor was identified in a human donor with breast cancer. The sample was collected from a patient treated with IRX-2 immunotherapy. The CDR3 is CASSIGTSPVEQFF. CDR3 DNA sequence: TGTGCCAGTAGTATAGGGACTAGCCCCGTTGAGCAGTTCTTC.